This T cell receptor (beta chain) was sequenced for a study of neurological immune-mediated disorders. Time point given: longitudinal time-point 1 (baseline). PBMCs numbering 2 million and stored at -80 C yielded the unsorted libraries. The V end lost 3 bases, the J end lost 3 bases, and 11 bases lay between the germline ends. The CDR3 extends over 14 amino acids. Germline V CDR1 and CDR2: MDHEN, SYDVKM. TCRdb reprocessed the 5' RACE reads with MiXCR, giving one entry per CDR3 protein. Of tens of thousands of distinct CDR3 sequences in the sample, around 13% were seen once. The sample holds many counts of this clonotype.

Sequenced input: PBMCs. This sequence joins TRBV28 and TRBJ1-2; D possibly corresponds to TRBD1 (5 bases). The receptor was derived from a female donor with HTLV-1-associated myelopathy (HAM/TSP). CDR3 in amino acids: CASSFKGLYYGYTF. The CDR3 nucleotides are TGTGCCAGCAGTTTTAAGGGGTTGTACTATGGCTACACCTTC.